This T cell receptor beta chain was sequenced during a study of vaccination and CD4 T cells after COVID-19. Whole-study context: Typically, post-vaccine samples were obtained a median roughly 70 days after dose two, within a range of 14 to 241. From HCoV-229E, HCoV-OC43, HCoV-NL63 and SARS-CoV-2, overlapping spike peptides were used to stimulate the cells. Notes on the study in general: There was no significant change from about 22 to 38 median reactive clonotypes.

An Oncomine TCR Beta short-read assay was used to sequence the DNA from cultured CD4+ T cells. It was cultured CD4+ T cells from which genomic DNA was extracted. TCRdb reprocessed the PCR reads with MiXCR, giving one entry per CDR3 protein. The sample has about 22,000 distinct CDR3 sequences; less than 35% are singletons. This CDR3 has 16 residues. V lost 3 bases to trimming and J lost 6 bases, with 18 bases between them. Germline CDR1 is MNHNS and CDR2 is SASEGT. The treatment was: roughly ten-day PBMC culture with coronavirus spike peptide pools or control peptides (ViraFEST assay). Comments on this clonotype: Its antigen is undetermined.

The sequencing input was cultured CD4+ T cells from blood. This sequence originates from a human donor with COVID-19. The V and J genes are TRBV6-1 and TRBJ1-5; tentative D call: TRBD1 (6 bases). The CDR3: CASSDLGRGGSQPQHF. CDR3 bases: TGTGCCAGCAGTGACTTGGGCAGGGGCGGTAGTCAGCCCCAGCATTTT.